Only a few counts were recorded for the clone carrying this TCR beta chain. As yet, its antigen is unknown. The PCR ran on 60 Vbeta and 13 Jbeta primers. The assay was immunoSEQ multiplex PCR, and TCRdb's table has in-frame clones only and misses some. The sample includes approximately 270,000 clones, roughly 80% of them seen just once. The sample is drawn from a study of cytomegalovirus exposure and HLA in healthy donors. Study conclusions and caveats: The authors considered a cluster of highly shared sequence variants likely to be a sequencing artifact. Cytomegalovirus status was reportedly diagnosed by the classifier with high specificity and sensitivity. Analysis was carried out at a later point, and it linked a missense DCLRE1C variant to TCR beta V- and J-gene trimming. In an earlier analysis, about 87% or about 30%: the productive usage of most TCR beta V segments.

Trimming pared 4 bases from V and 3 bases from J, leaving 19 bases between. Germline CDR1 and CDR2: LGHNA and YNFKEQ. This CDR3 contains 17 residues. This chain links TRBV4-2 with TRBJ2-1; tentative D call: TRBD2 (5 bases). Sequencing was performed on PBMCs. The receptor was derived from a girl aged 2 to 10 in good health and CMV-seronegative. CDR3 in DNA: TGTGCCAGCAGCCTACGCCCCCTACTAGGAGGCTACAATGAGCAGTTCTTC. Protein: CASSLRPLLGGYNEQFF.